This note documents a single T cell receptor (beta chain) sequence. The assay was immunoSEQ multiplex PCR, and TCRdb's table has in-frame clones only and misses some. Among some 65,000 clones listed, approximately 80% were seen once. This sample is drawn from a study of control samples from healthy donors and cancer patients. This receptor was obtained from a woman aged 50 to 60 with lung cancer. Source material: PBMCs.

CDR3 DNA: TGCAGTGCTGAAGACTCCTACGAGCAGTACTTC. Translated, it gives CSAEDSYEQYF. The genes are TRBV20-1 and TRBJ2-7; D not resolved. With 5 bases removed from V and 0 bases from J, the gap between germline ends came to 5 bases. The CDR3 is made up of 11 amino acids. Germline-derived CDR1 and CDR2 are DFQATT and SNEGSKA (reference sequence).